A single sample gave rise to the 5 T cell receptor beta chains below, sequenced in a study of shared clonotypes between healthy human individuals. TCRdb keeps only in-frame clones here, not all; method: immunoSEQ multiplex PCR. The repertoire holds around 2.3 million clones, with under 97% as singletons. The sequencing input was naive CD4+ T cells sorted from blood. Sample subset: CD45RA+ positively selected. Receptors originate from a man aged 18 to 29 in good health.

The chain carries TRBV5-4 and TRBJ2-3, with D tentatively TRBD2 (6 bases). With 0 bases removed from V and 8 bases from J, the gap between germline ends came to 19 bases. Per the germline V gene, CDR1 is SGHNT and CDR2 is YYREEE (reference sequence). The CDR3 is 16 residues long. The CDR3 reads CASSLAGTGSRGTQYF. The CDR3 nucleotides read TGTGCCAGCAGCTTGGCTGGGACTGGGTCCCGGGGTACGCAGTATTTT.

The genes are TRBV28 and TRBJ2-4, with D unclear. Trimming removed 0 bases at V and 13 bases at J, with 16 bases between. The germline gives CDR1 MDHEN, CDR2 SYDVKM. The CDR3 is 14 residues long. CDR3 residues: CASSLWGELGTQYF. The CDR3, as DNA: TGTGCCAGCAGTTTATGGGGCGAGTTGGGCACACAGTACTTC. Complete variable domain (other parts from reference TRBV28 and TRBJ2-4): DVKVTQSSRYLVKRTGEKVFLECVQDMDHENMFWYRQDPGLGLRLIYFSYDVKMKEKGDIPEGYSVSREKKERFSLILESASTNQTSMYLCASSLWGELGTQYFGAGTRLSVL.

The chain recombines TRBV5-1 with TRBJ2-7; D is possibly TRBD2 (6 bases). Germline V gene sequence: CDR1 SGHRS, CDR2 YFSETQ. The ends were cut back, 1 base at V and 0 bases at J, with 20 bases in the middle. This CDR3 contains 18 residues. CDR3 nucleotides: TGCGCCAGCAGCTTGAGCCCCGGGGAGGTCACCAACTCCTACGAGCAGTACTTC. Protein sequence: CASSLSPGEVTNSYEQYF.

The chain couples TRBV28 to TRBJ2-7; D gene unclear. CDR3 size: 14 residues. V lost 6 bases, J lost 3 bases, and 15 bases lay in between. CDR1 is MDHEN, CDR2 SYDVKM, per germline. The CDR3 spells CASSRLRNFYEQYF. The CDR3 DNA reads TGTGCCAGCAGCAGACTCCGAAACTTCTACGAGCAGTACTTC.

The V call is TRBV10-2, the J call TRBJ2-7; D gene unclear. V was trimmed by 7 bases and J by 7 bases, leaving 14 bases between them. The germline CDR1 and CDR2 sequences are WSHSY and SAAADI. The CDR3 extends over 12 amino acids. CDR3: CASTSQVGEQYF. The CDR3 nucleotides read TGCGCCAGCACTAGTCAGGTAGGGGAGCAGTACTTC.